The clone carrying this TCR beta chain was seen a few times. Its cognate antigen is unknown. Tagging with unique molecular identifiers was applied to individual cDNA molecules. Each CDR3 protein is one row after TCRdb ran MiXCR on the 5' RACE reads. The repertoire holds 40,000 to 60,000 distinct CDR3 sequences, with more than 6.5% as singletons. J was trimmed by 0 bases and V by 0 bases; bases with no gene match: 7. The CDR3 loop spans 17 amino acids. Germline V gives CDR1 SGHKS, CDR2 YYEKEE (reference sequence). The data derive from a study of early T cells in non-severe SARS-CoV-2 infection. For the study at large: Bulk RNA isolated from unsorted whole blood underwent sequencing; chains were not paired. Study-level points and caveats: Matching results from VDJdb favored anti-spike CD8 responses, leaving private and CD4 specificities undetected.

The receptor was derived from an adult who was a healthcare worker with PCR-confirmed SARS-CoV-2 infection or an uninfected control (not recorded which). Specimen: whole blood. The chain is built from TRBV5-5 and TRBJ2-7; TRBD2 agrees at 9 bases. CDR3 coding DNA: TGTGCCAGCAGCTTGGTTCCTAGCGGGGCCAGCTCCTACGAGCAGTACTTC. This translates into CASSLVPSGASSYEQYF.